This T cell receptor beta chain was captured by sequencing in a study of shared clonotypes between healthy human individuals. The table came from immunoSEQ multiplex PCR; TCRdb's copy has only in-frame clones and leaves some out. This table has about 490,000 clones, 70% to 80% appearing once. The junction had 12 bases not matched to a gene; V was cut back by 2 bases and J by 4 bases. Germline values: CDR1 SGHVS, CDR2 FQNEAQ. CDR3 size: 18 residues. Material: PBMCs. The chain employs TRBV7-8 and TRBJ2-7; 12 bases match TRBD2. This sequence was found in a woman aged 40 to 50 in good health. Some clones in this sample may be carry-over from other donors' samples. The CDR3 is CASSLPRGLAGPHYEQYF. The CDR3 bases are TGTGCCAGCAGCTTACCTCGAGGACTAGCGGGACCTCATTACGAGCAGTACTTC.